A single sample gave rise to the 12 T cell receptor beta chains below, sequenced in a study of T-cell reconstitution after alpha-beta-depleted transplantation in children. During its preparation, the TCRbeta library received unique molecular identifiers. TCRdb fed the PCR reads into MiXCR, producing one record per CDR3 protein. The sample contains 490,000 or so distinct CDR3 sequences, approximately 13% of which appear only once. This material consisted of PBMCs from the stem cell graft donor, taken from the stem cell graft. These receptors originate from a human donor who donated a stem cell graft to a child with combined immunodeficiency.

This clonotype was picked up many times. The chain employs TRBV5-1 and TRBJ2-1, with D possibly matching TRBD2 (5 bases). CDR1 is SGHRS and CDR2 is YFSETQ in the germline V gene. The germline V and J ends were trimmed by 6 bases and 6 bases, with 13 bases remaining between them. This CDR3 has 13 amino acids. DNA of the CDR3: TGCGCCAGCAATGTGGGAGTAGGCAATGAGCAGTTCTTC. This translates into CASNVGVGNEQFF. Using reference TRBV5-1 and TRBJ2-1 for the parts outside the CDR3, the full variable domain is KAGVTQTPRYLIKTRGQQVTLSCSPISGHRSVSWYQQTPGQGLQFLFEYFSETQRNKGNFPGRFSGRQFSNSRSEMNVSTLELGDSALYLCASNVGVGNEQFFGPGTRLTVL.

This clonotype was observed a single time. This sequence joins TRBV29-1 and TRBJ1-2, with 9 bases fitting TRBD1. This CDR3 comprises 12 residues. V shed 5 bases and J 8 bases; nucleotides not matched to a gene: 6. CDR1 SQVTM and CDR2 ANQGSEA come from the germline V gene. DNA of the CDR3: TGCAGCGTTTGGGACAGGGCGGGAGGCTACACCTTC. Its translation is CSVWDRAGGYTF.

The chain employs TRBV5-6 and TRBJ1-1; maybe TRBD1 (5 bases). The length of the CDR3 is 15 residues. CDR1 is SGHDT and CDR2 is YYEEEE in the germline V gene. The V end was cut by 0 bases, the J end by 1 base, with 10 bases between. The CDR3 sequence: CASSLGPGSNTEAFF. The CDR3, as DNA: TGTGCCAGCAGCTTGGGTCCAGGGTCGAACACTGAAGCTTTCTTT.

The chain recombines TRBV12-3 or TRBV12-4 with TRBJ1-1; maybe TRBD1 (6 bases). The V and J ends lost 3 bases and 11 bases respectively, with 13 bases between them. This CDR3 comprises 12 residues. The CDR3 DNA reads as TGTGCCAGCAGTTTTGGGGGGGCCGACGCTTTCTTT. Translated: CASSFGGADAFF.

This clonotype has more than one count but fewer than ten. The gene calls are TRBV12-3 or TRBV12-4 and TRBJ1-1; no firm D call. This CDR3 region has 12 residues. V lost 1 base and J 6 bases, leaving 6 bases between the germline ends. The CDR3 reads CASSLVVAEAFF. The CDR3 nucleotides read TGTGCCAGCAGTTTAGTGGTGGCTGAAGCTTTCTTT.

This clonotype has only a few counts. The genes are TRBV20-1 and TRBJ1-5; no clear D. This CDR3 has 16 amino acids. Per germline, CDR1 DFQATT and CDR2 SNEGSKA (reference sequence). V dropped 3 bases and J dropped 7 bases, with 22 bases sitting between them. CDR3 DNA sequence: TGCAGTGCTAGTCCGTTGGTAAAGCTCGCGGAGCAGCCCCAGCATTTT. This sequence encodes CSASPLVKLAEQPQHF.

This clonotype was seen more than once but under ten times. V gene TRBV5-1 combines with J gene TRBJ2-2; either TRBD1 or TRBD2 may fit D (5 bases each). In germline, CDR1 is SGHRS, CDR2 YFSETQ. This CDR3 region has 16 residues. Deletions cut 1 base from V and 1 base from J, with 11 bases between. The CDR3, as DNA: TGCGCCAGCAGCTTGATGGGGACCCAGAACACCGGGGAGCTGTTTTTT. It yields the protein CASSLMGTQNTGELFF.

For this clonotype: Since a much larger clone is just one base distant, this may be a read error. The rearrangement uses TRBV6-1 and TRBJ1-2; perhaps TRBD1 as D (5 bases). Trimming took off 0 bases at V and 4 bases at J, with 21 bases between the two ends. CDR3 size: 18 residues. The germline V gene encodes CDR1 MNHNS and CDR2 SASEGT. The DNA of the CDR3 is TGTGCCAGCAGTGAAGCGCGGGGTAGCGCAGGGCAGGTCTATGGCTACACCTTC. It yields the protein CASSEARGSAGQVYGYTF.

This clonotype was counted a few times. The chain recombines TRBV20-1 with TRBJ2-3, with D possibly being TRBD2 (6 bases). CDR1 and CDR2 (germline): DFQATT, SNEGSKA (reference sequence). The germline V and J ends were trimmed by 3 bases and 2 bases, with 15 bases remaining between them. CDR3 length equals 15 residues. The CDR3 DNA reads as TGCAGTGCTAGTTTTTCCGGGGGTTTCACAGATACGCAGTATTTT. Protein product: CSASFSGGFTDTQYF.

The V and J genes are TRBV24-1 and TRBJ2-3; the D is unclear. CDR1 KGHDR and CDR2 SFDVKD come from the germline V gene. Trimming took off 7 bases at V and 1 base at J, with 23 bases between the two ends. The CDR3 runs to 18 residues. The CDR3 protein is CATSKSNQTQTRTDTQYF. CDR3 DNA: TGTGCCACCAGCAAATCGAATCAGACTCAGACCCGCACAGATACGCAGTATTTT.

CDR3 sequence (DNA): TGTGCCAGCAGTTCCATGACCGGTTCCTACGAGCAGTACTTC. Translation: CASSSMTGSYEQYF. The rearrangement uses TRBV12-3 or TRBV12-4 and TRBJ2-7; D is uncertain. Trimming removed 4 bases from V and 1 base from J, with 11 bases in between. The CDR3 runs 14 residues.

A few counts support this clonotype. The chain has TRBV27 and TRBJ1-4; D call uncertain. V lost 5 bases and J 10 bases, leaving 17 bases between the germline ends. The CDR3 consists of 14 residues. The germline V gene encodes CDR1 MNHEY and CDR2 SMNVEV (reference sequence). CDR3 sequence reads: CASSTYLGGRKLFF. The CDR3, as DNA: TGTGCCAGCAGTACCTACCTAGGAGGGCGAAAACTGTTTTTT.